Below are 11 T cell receptor beta chains sequenced from a single sample in a study of T cells in Graves' hyperthyroidism and ophthalmopathy. The TCR beta CDR3 regions underwent amplification using RNA transcripts as the source. A set of HTBI primers served as the primers for a first-round RT-PCR of the TCR CDR3. TCRdb fed the multiplex PCR reads into MiXCR, producing one record per CDR3 protein. In the table there are approximately 400,000 distinct CDR3 sequences, under 15% of which are singletons. Sequenced sample: blood. The receptors here all came from a woman between 25 and 40 years old with Graves' hyperthyroidism.

The chain links TRBV24-1 to TRBJ2-1; no definite D call. The CDR3 totals 12 residues. Germline V gene data show CDR1 as KGHDR and CDR2 as SFDVKD. V lost 4 bases to trimming and J lost 8 bases, with 8 bases between them. This CDR3 is CATSDQTHEQFF. In DNA, the CDR3 is TGTGCCACCAGTGACCAGACCCATGAGCAGTTCTTC.

About this clonotype itself: A much larger clone lies one base from this, so it may be a read error. This chain links TRBV13 with TRBJ2-7; D might be TRBD2 (5 bases). The CDR3 has 14 amino acids. CDR1 PRHDT and CDR2 FYEKMQ come from the germline V gene (reference sequence). V lost 5 bases, J lost 7 bases, and 18 bases lay in between. CDR3 DNA: TGTGCCAGCAGCCAAGTATCGGATGGCGGGGAGCAGTACTTC. It specifies CASSQVSDGGEQYF. Filled out from reference TRBV13 and TRBJ2-7, the complete variable domain reads AAGVIQSPRHLIKEKRETATLKCYPIPRHDTVYWYQQGPGQDPQFLISFYEKMQSDKGSIPDRFSAQQFSDYHSELNMSSLELGDSALYFCASSQVSDGGEQYFGPGTRLTVT.

A few counts support this clonotype. V usage is TRBV3-1 and J usage is TRBJ2-5; 9 positions agree with TRBD2. The CDR3 has 17 amino acids. The trim removed 0 bases at V and 4 bases at J, leaving 9 bases unmatched. Germline values: CDR1 LGHDT, CDR2 YNNKEL (reference sequence). CDR3 bases: TGTGCCAGCAGCCAAGACCCCGTAGCGGGAGACGGAGAGACCCAGTACTTC. This translates into CASSQDPVAGDGETQYF.

This clonotype was seen many times. The CDR3 coding sequence is TGTGCCAGCAGTTCCCCATCGGGCGGGACAAAATACGAGCAGTACTTC. Encoded protein: CASSSPSGGTKYEQYF. The chain links TRBV28 to TRBJ2-7; D may correspond to TRBD1 or TRBD2 (6 bases each). V was trimmed by 4 bases and J by 4 bases, leaving 20 bases between them. The CDR3 covers 16 residues. The V gene's germline CDR1 is MDHEN and CDR2 SYDVKM.

This clonotype came up many times. This chain links TRBV28 with TRBJ1-2; 8 bases are shared with TRBD1. The CDR3 runs 13 residues. Losses at the gene ends were 7 bases for V and 4 bases for J; bases not matched to a gene: 5. CDR1 and CDR2 (germline): MDHEN, SYDVKM. CDR3 in DNA: TGTGCCAGCATCGGACAGGGCTTCTATGGCTACACCTTC. The encoded protein is CASIGQGFYGYTF.

This clonotype occurred a few times. A much larger clonotype is one base distant, so this may be a read error. This rearrangement joins TRBV28 to TRBJ2-5; maybe TRBD1 (8 bases). V was cut by 5 bases and J by 7 bases, with 17 bases left in between. In germline, CDR1 is MDHEN, CDR2 SYDVKM. The CDR3 is 14 amino acids. This chain's CDR3 is CASSITGGGGTQYF. The CDR3 DNA reads TGTGCCAGCAGTATTACAGGGGGGGGGGGGACCCAGTACTTC.

The V call is TRBV5-1, the J call TRBJ2-5, with 9 bases matching TRBD1. The CDR3 is 15 residues long. V lost 1 base and J lost 5; bases outside the gene matches: 6. The V gene's germline CDR1 is SGHRS and CDR2 YFSETQ. The CDR3 DNA reads TGCGCCAGCAGCTTGCAACAGGGGGCAAAGGAGACCCAGTACTTC. Protein product: CASSLQQGAKETQYF.

This clonotype occurred many times. The J gene is TRBJ2-1, the V gene TRBV3-1; 13 bases map to TRBD2. Germline loops: CDR1 LGHDT, CDR2 YNNKEL (reference sequence). The V gene end was trimmed by 3 bases and the J gene end by 1 base; junction bases not matched to a gene: 3. The CDR3 extends over 17 amino acids. CDR3 bases: TGTGCCAGCAGCCACGGACTAGCGGGAGTTTCCTACAATGAGCAGTTCTTC. Its protein is CASSHGLAGVSYNEQFF.

This clonotype was counted many times. The V gene is TRBV2, the J gene TRBJ1-2; 8 nucleotides match TRBD1. The CDR3 is 13 amino acids. Trimming at V came to 4 bases and at J to 4 bases, leaving 2 bases not matched to a gene. Germline V lookup: CDR1 SNHLY, CDR2 FYNNEI. The CDR3 nucleotides are TGTGCCAGCAGTGCGGACAGGGCCTATGGCTACACCTTC. Its translation: CASSADRAYGYTF. The full variable domain, its missing parts supplied by reference TRBV2 and TRBJ1-2, is EPEVTQTPSHQVTQMGQEVILRCVPISNHLYFYWYRQILGQKVEFLVSFYNNEISEKSEIFDDQFSVERPDGSNFTLKIRSTKLEDSAMYFCASSADRAYGYTFGSGTRLTVV.

This clonotype has a count of ten or more. J is TRBJ2-7 and V is TRBV20-1, with D tentatively TRBD2 (6 bases). Germline V CDR1 and CDR2: DFQATT, SNEGSKA (reference sequence). With 0 bases removed from V and 6 bases from J, the gap between germline ends came to 18 bases. CDR3 length: 15 residues. The DNA of the CDR3 is TGCAGTGCTAGAGATAGTCGGAGGGCCGGCAGCGAGCAGTACTTC. Encoded protein: CSARDSRRAGSEQYF.

This chain joins TRBV7-9 and TRBJ2-1, with no clear D. CDR3 size: 17 residues. Trimming pared 0 bases from V and 1 base from J, leaving 13 bases between. The germline CDR1 and CDR2 sequences are SEHNR and FQNEAQ (reference sequence). CDR3 sequence: CASSLAPRRISYNEQFF. CDR3 nucleotides: TGTGCCAGCAGCTTAGCGCCCCGGCGAATTTCCTACAATGAGCAGTTCTTC.